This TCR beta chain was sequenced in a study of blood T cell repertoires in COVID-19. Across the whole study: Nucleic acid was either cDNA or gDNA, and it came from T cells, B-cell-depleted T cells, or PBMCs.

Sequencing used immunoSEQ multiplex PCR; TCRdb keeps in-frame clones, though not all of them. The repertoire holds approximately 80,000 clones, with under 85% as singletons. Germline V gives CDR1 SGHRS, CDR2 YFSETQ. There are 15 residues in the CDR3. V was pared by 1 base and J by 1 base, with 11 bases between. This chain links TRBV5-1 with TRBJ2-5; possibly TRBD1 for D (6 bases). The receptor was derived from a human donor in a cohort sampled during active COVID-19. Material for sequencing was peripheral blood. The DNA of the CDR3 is TGCGCCAGCAGCTTGAGGGGGAATGTCCAAGAGACCCAGTACTTC. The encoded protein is CASSLRGNVQETQYF. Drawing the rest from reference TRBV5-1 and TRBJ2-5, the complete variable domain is KAGVTQTPRYLIKTRGQQVTLSCSPISGHRSVSWYQQTPGQGLQFLFEYFSETQRNKGNFPGRFSGRQFSNSRSEMNVSTLELGDSALYLCASSLRGNVQETQYFGPGTRLLVL.